This is a list of T cell receptor beta chains from one sample in a study of cytomegalovirus exposure and HLA in healthy donors. Clones were read by immunoSEQ multiplex PCR, and TCRdb kept only the in-frame ones, dropping some. The table records roughly 140,000 clones, 72% of them present only once. Sequences were obtained from PBMCs. Receptor source: a man aged 35-49 years in good health and CMV-seronegative. Both conserved end residues are part of each CDR3. A D gene is named only where the DNA matches it firmly. A clone size is listed for some rows: how often the clone was seen (once, few, many), or a class if it is expanded.

abundance	v_gene	d_gene	j_gene	CDR3nt	CDR3aa
.	TRBV6-1	TRBD1	TRBJ2-7	TGTGCCAGCAGTGAAGTGAGGACAGGCTCGTACGAGCAGTACTTC	CASSEVRTGSYEQYF
.	TRBV6-5	TRBD1	TRBJ1-6	TGTGCCAGCAGTTCTAGGACAGGCTGGCATTCACCCCTCCACTTT	CASSSRTGWHSPLHF
.	TRBV11-2	.	TRBJ2-3	TGTGCCAGCAGCGGGGGGAATACGCAGTATTTT	CASSGGNTQYF
.	TRBV6-5	.	TRBJ1-2	TGTGCCAGCAGTTATCGGGGAGGAGGGGATAAGAATGGCTACACCTTC	CASSYRGGGDKNGYTF
.	TRBV7-2	.	TRBJ2-7	TGTGCCAGCAGCTTATTTGGAGGGTCCAGCTACGAGCAGTACTTC	CASSLFGGSSYEQYF
.	TRBV2	.	TRBJ2-7	TGTGCCAGCAGTCCTGAGGACAGTATTATAGGCTACGAGCAGTACTTC	CASSPEDSIIGYEQYF
.	TRBV4-1	TRBD1	TRBJ1-5	TGCGCCAGCAGCCAAGACGAGGACAGGGGGCGAAATCAGCCCCAGCATTTT	CASSQDEDRGRNQPQHF
.	TRBV21-1	.	TRBJ2-7	TGTGCCAGCAGCAAAGGCGGGAGGATAGCCTACGAGCAGTACTTC	CASSKGGRIAYEQYF
.	TRBV15	.	TRBJ1-1	TGTGCCACCAGCAGAGGGGACTATCAATTGGCGGCTGAAGCTTTCTTT	CATSRGDYQLAAEAFF
.	TRBV9	TRBD2	TRBJ2-3	TGTGCCAGCTCATTCTCTAGCGGGAGGGCCATAGATACGCAGTATTTT	CASSFSSGRAIDTQYF
.	TRBV2	TRBD1	TRBJ1-1	TGTGCCAGCAGCGGGACAGGGGACACTGAAGCTTTCTTT	CASSGTGDTEAFF
.	TRBV6-6	TRBD1	TRBJ1-1	TGTGCCAGCAGTTACGCCATCGAGGGACAGGGAGTTGGGGCTTTCTTT	CASSYAIEGQGVGAFF
.	TRBV2	TRBD1	TRBJ1-4	TGTGCCAGCAGCCCCGGACAGGGGTTTGAAAAACTGTTTTTT	CASSPGQGFEKLFF
.	TRBV27	TRBD1	TRBJ2-1	TGTGCCAGCAGTCCCACCTCCAGGGGGTTGAATGAGCAGTTCTTC	CASSPTSRGLNEQFF
.	TRBV4-2	.	TRBJ2-7	TGTGCCAGCAGCCATAGTGGTCGGGAGTACTTC	CASSHSGREYF
.	TRBV30	.	TRBJ2-1	TGTGCCTGGAGCCGAGACAGTGCGCCCTACAATGAGCAGTTCTTC	CAWSRDSAPYNEQFF
.	TRBV4-1	TRBD1	TRBJ2-1	TGCGCCAGCAGCCGACGGACAGGGCCTATCGAGCAGTTCTTC	CASSRRTGPIEQFF
.	TRBV19	.	TRBJ2-1	TGTGCCAGTAGTATCGCACAGGGAGTGTACAATGAGCAGTTCTTC	CASSIAQGVYNEQFF
few	TRBV18	.	TRBJ1-1	TGTGCCAGCTCACTTATCGCCGGGAACACTGAAGCTTTCTTT	CASSLIAGNTEAFF
once	TRBV19	TRBD1	TRBJ1-2	TGTGCCAGTAGTGTCGCCGGGACAGACTATGGCTACACCTTC	CASSVAGTDYGYTF
.	TRBV27	TRBD1	TRBJ2-7	TGTGCCAGCAGTTTATGGGGACAGGACTACGAGCAGTACTTC	CASSLWGQDYEQYF
.	TRBV10-2	TRBD1	TRBJ2-7	TGCGCCAGCAGTGATCCAGGACAGGGGAATATGTACGAGCAGTACTTC	CASSDPGQGNMYEQYF
.	TRBV2	.	TRBJ2-5	TGTGCCAGCAGTCGTCTATCCGAGACCCAGTACTTC	CASSRLSETQYF
.	TRBV25-1	.	TRBJ2-7	TGTGCCAGCAGTACCCGGACAGGGAGGGGCGAGCAGTACTTC	CASSTRTGRGEQYF
few	TRBV7-3	.	TRBJ2-5	TGTGCCAGCAGCAGGACTTTTCGAGAGACCCAGTACTTC	CASSRTFRETQYF
.	TRBV2	TRBD1	TRBJ2-7	TGTGCCAGTCTCGGACAGGCAAAAAGAAGCGAGCAGTACTTC	CASLGQAKRSEQYF
.	TRBV9	TRBD1	TRBJ1-2	TGTGCCAGCAGCACCTGGGACAGGGGGTTAGATGGCTACACCTTC	CASSTWDRGLDGYTF
.	TRBV27	TRBD1	TRBJ2-7	TGTGCCAGCAGCCCTTCGGACAGGGAGTACGAGCAGTACTTC	CASSPSDREYEQYF
.	TRBV18	TRBD2	TRBJ2-7	TGTGCCAGCTCACCAAGCGGGAGGGTCGCCTACGAGCAGTACTTC	CASSPSGRVAYEQYF
.	TRBV6-5	.	TRBJ1-4	TGTGCCAGCAGTTACGACCAGGCGGGGACCGCTGAAAAACTGTTTTTT	CASSYDQAGTAEKLFF
.	TRBV14	TRBD1	TRBJ1-3	TGTGCCAGCAGCTCACCGCCGGGACAGGGCTTAAGTGGAAACACCATATATTTT	CASSSPPGQGLSGNTIYF